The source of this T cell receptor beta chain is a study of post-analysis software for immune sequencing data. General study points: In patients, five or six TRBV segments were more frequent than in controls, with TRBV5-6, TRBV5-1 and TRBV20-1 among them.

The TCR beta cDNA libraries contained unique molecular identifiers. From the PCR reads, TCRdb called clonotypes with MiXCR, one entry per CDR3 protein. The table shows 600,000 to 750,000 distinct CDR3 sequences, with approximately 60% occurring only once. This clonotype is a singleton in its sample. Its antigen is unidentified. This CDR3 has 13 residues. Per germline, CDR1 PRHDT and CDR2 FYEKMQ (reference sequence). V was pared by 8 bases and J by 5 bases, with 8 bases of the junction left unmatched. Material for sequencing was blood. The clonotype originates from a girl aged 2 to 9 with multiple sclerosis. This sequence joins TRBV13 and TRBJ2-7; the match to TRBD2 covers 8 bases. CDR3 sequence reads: CASARRGGNEQYF. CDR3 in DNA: TGTGCCAGCGCCCGACGGGGGGGAAACGAGCAGTACTTC. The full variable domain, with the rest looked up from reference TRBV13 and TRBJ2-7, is AAGVIQSPRHLIKEKRETATLKCYPIPRHDTVYWYQQGPGQDPQFLISFYEKMQSDKGSIPDRFSAQQFSDYHSELNMSSLELGDSALYFCASARRGGNEQYFGPGTRLTVT.